This T cell receptor (beta chain) derives from a study of T cell responses to AZD1222 COVID-19 vaccine. Repertoires were generated with immunoSEQ multiplex PCR, while TCRdb's copy carries only in-frame clones and drops some. The repertoire consists of 120,000 or so clones, with around 87% occurring once and the leading ten covering more than 9%. The CDR3 totals 17 residues. The ends were cut back, 5 bases at V and 2 bases at J, with 21 bases in the middle. Germline assignment: CDR1 LGHDT and CDR2 YNNKEL (reference sequence). About this clone itself: The antigen is undetermined.

The study's findings and limits: It should be noted that donors were predominantly white British and more often female, and clonal diversity was possibly underestimated. Samples come after the peak T cell response, not at day 14.

This material consisted of peripheral blood, taken on day 0 of AZD1222 vaccination. The source is an adult in good health. The chain combines TRBV3-1 (or the pseudogene TRBV3-2) with TRBJ2-5; weak D call: TRBD2 (6 bases). CDR3 coding DNA: TGTGCCAGCAGCTCATACCTCCAGGCGGGGAGACAAGAGACCCAGTACTTC. It yields the protein CASSSYLQAGRQETQYF.